The 20 T cell receptor beta chains below all came from one sample that was sequenced in a study of shared clonotypes between healthy human individuals. Sequencing used immunoSEQ multiplex PCR; TCRdb keeps in-frame clones, though not all of them. In the table there are around 2,000,000 clones, about 94% of which are singletons. Positively selected for CCR7, the CD45RO-negative cells used as naive CD8 cells excluded terminally differentiated effector memory CD45RA+ cells. Sequencing was performed on naive CD8+ T cells sorted from blood. These TCRs come from a man younger than 30 in good health.

The V and J genes are TRBV6-5 and TRBJ1-1, with D unresolved. CDR1 is MNHEY and CDR2 is SVGAGI in the germline V gene. Deletions cut 6 bases from V and 5 bases from J, with 13 bases between. CDR3 length equals 13 residues. The DNA of the CDR3 is TGTGCCAGCAGACCCGGTGGGGTAACTGAAGCTTTCTTT. Translation: CASRPGGVTEAFF.

V usage is TRBV6-6 and J usage is TRBJ1-3; the match to TRBD1 covers 8 bases. The CDR3 runs to 15 residues. Germline loops: CDR1 MNHNY, CDR2 SVGAGI (reference sequence). Trimming removed 6 bases from V and 4 bases from J; junction bases left unmatched: 8. CDR3 sequence reads: CASSRDRTQGNTIYF. CDR3 coding DNA: TGTGCCAGCAGCCGGGACAGGACGCAGGGAAACACCATATATTTT.

This clone was seen a single time. This chain uses TRBV10-3 with TRBJ2-3; D possibly uses TRBD1 or TRBD2 (5 bases each). Germline-derived CDR1 and CDR2 are ENHRY and SYGVKD. Trimming shortened V by 3 bases and J by 13 bases, and 17 bases separated the two germline ends. The CDR3 runs 13 residues. This CDR3 is CAISEPTASREYF. The DNA for the CDR3 is TGTGCCATCAGTGAACCCACGGCTAGCAGGGAGTATTTT.

This chain joins TRBV7-9 and TRBJ2-1, with 9 bases aligning to TRBD1. V dropped 5 bases and J dropped 3; count of bases not matched to a gene: 2. This CDR3 has 14 residues. Per the germline V gene, CDR1 is SEHNR and CDR2 is FQNEAQ (reference sequence). The CDR3 here is CASSRQGVYNEQFF. In nucleotides, the CDR3 is TGTGCCAGCAGCCGACAGGGGGTCTACAATGAGCAGTTCTTC.

J is TRBJ2-5 and V is TRBV5-1; TRBD2 agrees at 13 bases. The V gene's germline CDR1 is SGHRS and CDR2 YFSETQ. The CDR3 length is 17 residues. The ends lost 5 bases at V and 2 bases at J; junction bases unmatched: 9. CDR3 coding DNA: TGCGCCAGCAGATACGGACTAGCGGGAGACCAACAAGAGACCCAGTACTTC. Encoded protein: CASRYGLAGDQQETQYF.

The chain is built from TRBV6-1 and TRBJ2-3, with unresolved D. CDR1 is MNHNS and CDR2 is SASEGT in the germline V gene. V was trimmed by 3 bases and J by 5 bases, leaving 12 bases between them. This CDR3 contains 14 residues. The CDR3 here is CASSDKGEVDTQYF. The DNA of the CDR3 is TGTGCCAGCAGTGACAAGGGCGAGGTAGATACGCAGTATTTT.

V gene TRBV5-1 combines with J gene TRBJ2-7, with 9 bases identical to TRBD1. CDR1 and CDR2 from the germline V gene are SGHRS and YFSETQ. The CDR3 spans 16 residues. The V segment lost 0 bases and the J segment 0 bases; nucleotides outside the gene matches: 4. Here the CDR3 reads CASSLVGQGGSYEQYF. The DNA of the CDR3 is TGCGCCAGCAGCTTGGTGGGACAGGGCGGCTCCTACGAGCAGTACTTC.

This clone was seen once. The chain links TRBV7-6 to TRBJ2-1; 9 positions agree with TRBD1. V gave up 5 bases and J gave up 0 bases; unmatched junction bases: 2. This CDR3 is built from 15 residues. Germline CDR1 reads SGHVS; CDR2 reads FNYEAQ. This chain's CDR3 is CASSGTGFSYNEQFF. Written as DNA, the CDR3 is TGTGCCAGCAGCGGGACAGGGTTCTCCTACAATGAGCAGTTCTTC.

V gene TRBV19 combines with J gene TRBJ2-2; TRBD1 matches at 8 bases. CDR3 length: 16 amino acids. V shed 3 bases and J 1 base; nucleotides not matched to a gene: 4. The germline V gene encodes CDR1 LNHDA and CDR2 SQIVND (reference sequence). Here the CDR3 DNA reads TGTGCCAGTAGTATCATGGACAGGGAGAACACCGGGGAGCTGTTTTTT. It encodes CASSIMDRENTGELFF.

This clone showed up just once. The gene calls are TRBV6-6 and TRBJ1-5; 8 nucleotides line up with TRBD1. Germline values: CDR1 MNHNY, CDR2 SVGAGI (reference sequence). V dropped 8 bases and J dropped 5; count of bases not matched to a gene: 5. The CDR3 consists of 13 residues. The CDR3 nucleotides read TGTGCCAGCGAAGGACAGGGTTATCAGCCCCAGCATTTT. Protein product: CASEGQGYQPQHF.

The rearrangement uses TRBV11-1 and TRBJ2-7, with a weak D call TRBD2 (7 bases). CDR1 is SGHAT, CDR2 FQDESV, per germline (reference sequence). The CDR3 runs 16 residues. Trimming took 7 bases from V and 3 from J, leaving 22 bases between them. CDR3 residues: CASTLFGAGAIYEQYF. The CDR3 nucleotides are TGTGCCAGCACCCTATTCGGCGCGGGGGCGATCTACGAGCAGTACTTC. The full variable domain, in which reference TRBV11-1 and TRBJ2-7 provide the parts outside the CDR3, is EAEVAQSPRYKITEKSQAVAFWCDPISGHATLYWYRQILGQGPELLVQFQDESVVDDSQLPKDRFSAERLKGVDSTLKIQPAELGDSAMYLCASTLFGAGAIYEQYFGPGTRLTVT.

The rearrangement uses TRBV7-3 and TRBJ2-1; 7 bases line up with TRBD2. V shed 2 bases and J 1 base; nucleotides not matched to a gene: 5. This CDR3 spans 16 amino acids. CDR1 and CDR2 from the germline V gene are SGHTA and FQGTGA. CDR3 coding DNA: TGTGCCAGCAGCTTAGGAAGCGGGGTATCCTACAATGAGCAGTTCTTC. This gives the protein CASSLGSGVSYNEQFF.

V and J are TRBV19 and TRBJ2-1; D possibly corresponds to TRBD2 (5 bases). V was pared by 5 bases and J by 5 bases, with 13 bases between. The CDR3 covers 14 residues. CDR1 is LNHDA, CDR2 SQIVND, per germline (reference sequence). CDR3 in DNA: TGTGCCAGTAGTCCTCCAGCGGTAGACAATGAGCAGTTCTTC. It encodes CASSPPAVDNEQFF.

The chain links TRBV9 to TRBJ2-5; TRBD1 might be the D (5 bases). This CDR3 region has 17 residues. Germline V gene data show CDR1 as SGDLS and CDR2 as YYNGEE. V shed 3 bases and J shed 2 bases, with 20 bases lying between them. The CDR3 spells CASSAPLGREPQETQYF. The CDR3 DNA is TGTGCCAGCAGCGCCCCCCTGGGCAGGGAACCTCAAGAGACCCAGTACTTC.

The chain recombines TRBV11-2 with TRBJ1-2; D gene unclear. This CDR3 comprises 15 residues. The V end lost 1 base, the J end lost 3 bases, and 12 bases lay between the germline ends. Per the germline V gene, CDR1 is SGHAT and CDR2 is FQNNGV. The chain's CDR3 is CASSLVLGFDYGYTF. DNA of the CDR3: TGTGCCAGCAGCTTAGTCTTGGGTTTTGACTATGGCTACACCTTC.

The gene calls are TRBV27 and TRBJ2-7, with unresolved D. The CDR3 is 13 residues long. Trimming pared 2 bases from V and 5 bases from J, leaving 10 bases between. Germline values: CDR1 MNHEY, CDR2 SMNVEV (reference sequence). The CDR3 nucleotides read TGTGCCAGCAGTTTAGTCCCATTGCACGAGCAGTACTTC. Protein product: CASSLVPLHEQYF.

This chain joins TRBV7-9 and TRBJ2-5; 9 bases agree with TRBD1. In germline, CDR1 is SEHNR, CDR2 FQNEAQ (reference sequence). V was clipped by 5 bases and J by 7 bases; unmatched bases: 8. This CDR3 spans 14 amino acids. The CDR3 region is CASSPQGALGTQYF. For the CDR3, the DNA is TGTGCCAGCAGCCCACAGGGGGCCTTAGGGACCCAGTACTTC.

The rearrangement links TRBV7-2 to TRBJ2-3, with TRBD2 matching 11 bases. Trimming at V came to 3 bases and at J to 0 bases, leaving 8 bases not matched to a gene. CDR3 size: 18 residues. Germline CDR1 SGHTA, CDR2 FQGNSA. This chain's CDR3 is CASSFPGLAETSTDTQYF. DNA of the CDR3: TGTGCCAGCAGCTTTCCGGGACTAGCGGAAACTAGCACAGATACGCAGTATTTT.

Comments on this clone: Other DNA sequences from this sample encode an identical CDR3 as well. V and J are TRBV19 and TRBJ2-7, with TRBD2 matching over 9 bases. The CDR3 loop spans 14 amino acids. Per germline, CDR1 LNHDA and CDR2 SQIVND (reference sequence). The J segment lost 2 bases and the V segment lost 2 bases, leaving 1 base of the junction unmatched. The CDR3 sequence: CASSILAGTYEQYF. DNA for the CDR3: TGTGCCAGTAGTATACTAGCGGGGACCTACGAGCAGTACTTC.

This chain connects TRBV19 to TRBJ2-1; 9 bases line up with TRBD2. The CDR3 totals 14 residues. Germline CDR1 reads LNHDA; CDR2 reads SQIVND (reference sequence). Trimming took 3 bases from V and 7 from J; bases not matched to a gene: 4. CDR3 bases: TGTGCCAGTAGTATGGGACTAGCCCAAAATGAGCAGTTCTTC. It is translated as CASSMGLAQNEQFF.